This T cell receptor (beta chain) came from a study of T cell responses to AZD1222 COVID-19 vaccine. Remarks on this clone: The antigen remains unidentified. Germline and junction disagree at one end, which may indicate a read error.

Germline loops: CDR1 SGHNT, CDR2 YYREEE (reference sequence). The CDR3 length is 13 residues. Study findings and constraints: At baseline, just five to seven AZD1222 recipients tested seropositive. Among spike-specific TCRs, nearly half reportedly target unmutated variant regions. None of the repertoires were sampled until the peak T cell response had passed.

TCRdb's copy holds only in-frame clones and misses some; the assay was immunoSEQ multiplex PCR. The data show 150,000 to 200,000 clones, 80% to 90% seen once. This chain connects TRBV5-4 to TRBJ1-1; D not certain. The sample was peripheral blood, taken on day 0 of MenACWY control vaccination. This sequence originates from an adult in good health. The CDR3 DNA sequence: TGTGCCAGCAGCTTATCTGACGGCTTCGGGTTTACCTTT. Residues: CASSLSDGFGFTF.